Here is one T cell receptor (beta chain) with its context. The data derive from a study of blood T cells in healthy people across ages. Trimming shortened V by 0 bases and J by 9 bases, and 13 bases separated the two germline ends. This CDR3 has 14 amino acids. CDR1 and CDR2 (germline): SNHLY, FYNNEI. Primed by a sample-barcoded 5' primer and a J-beta primer mix, a second PCR proceeded for about 6 to 12 cycles. TCRdb reprocessed the 5' RACE reads with MiXCR, giving one entry per CDR3 protein. The profile covers 800,000 to 950,000 distinct CDR3 sequences, with under 35% appearing a single time and roughly a tenth taken by the ten largest. These records were also assigned to another study, of T cells of mothers and their children. That source notes: The TCR beta CDR3 read count exceeded 8.5 million for each mother and was some 3.1 million for each child.

Material for sequencing was blood. This TCR was sampled from a woman between 35 and 50 years old in good health. The rearrangement joins TRBV2 to TRBJ2-3; either TRBD1 or TRBD2 may fit D (5 bases each). CDR3 nucleotides: TGTGCCAGCAGTGAAGCGAGGGGACGACAGACGCAGTATTTT. Translated: CASSEARGRQTQYF.